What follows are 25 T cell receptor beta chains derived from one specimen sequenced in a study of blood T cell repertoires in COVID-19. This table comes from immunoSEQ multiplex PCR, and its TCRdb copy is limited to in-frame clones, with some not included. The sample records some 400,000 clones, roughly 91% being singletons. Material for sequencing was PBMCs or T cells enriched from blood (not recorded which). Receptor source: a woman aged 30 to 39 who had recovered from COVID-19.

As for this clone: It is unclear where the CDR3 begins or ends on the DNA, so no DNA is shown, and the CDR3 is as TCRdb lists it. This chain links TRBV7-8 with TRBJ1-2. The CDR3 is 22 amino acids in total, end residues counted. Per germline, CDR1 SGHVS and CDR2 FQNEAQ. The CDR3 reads CASSPHGPDYGYTFGSGEGYTF.

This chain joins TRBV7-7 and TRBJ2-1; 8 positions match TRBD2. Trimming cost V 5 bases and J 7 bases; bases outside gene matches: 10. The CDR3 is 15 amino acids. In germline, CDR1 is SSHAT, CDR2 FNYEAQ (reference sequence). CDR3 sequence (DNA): TGTGCCAGCAGCCCGGGGGGGATTTTAGGGAATGAGCAGTTCTTC. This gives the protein CASSPGGILGNEQFF.

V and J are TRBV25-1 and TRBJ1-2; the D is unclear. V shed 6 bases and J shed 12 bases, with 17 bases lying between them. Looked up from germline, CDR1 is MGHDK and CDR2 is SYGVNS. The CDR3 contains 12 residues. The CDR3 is CASSEPLGGHTF. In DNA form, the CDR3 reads TGTGCCAGCAGCGAACCCCTGGGAGGCCACACCTTC.

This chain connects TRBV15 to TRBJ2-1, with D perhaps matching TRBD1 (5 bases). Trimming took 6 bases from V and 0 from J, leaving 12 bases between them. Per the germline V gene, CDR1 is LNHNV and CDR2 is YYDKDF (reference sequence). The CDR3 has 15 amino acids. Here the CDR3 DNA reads TGTGCCACCAGGTGGACAACCAGCTCCTACAATGAGCAGTTCTTC. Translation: CATRWTTSSYNEQFF.

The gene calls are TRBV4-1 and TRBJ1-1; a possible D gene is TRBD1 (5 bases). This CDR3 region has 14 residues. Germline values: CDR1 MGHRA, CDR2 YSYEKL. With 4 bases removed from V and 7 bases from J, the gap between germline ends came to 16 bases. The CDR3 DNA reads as TGCGCCAGCAGCCGAGGGGACTGGTTTGGTGAAGCTTTCTTT. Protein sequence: CASSRGDWFGEAFF.

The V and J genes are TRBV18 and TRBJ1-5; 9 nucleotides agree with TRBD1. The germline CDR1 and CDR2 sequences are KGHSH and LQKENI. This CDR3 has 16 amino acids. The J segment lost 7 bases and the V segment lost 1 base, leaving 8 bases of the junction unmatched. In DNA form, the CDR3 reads TGTGCCAGCTCACCACTCGGACAGGGGTCAAACCAGCCCCAGCATTTT. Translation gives CASSPLGQGSNQPQHF.

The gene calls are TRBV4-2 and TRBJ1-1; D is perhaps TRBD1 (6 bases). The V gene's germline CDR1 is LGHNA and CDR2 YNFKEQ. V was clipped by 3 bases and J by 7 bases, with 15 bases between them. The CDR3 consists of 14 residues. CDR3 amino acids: CASSHSQGLIEAFF. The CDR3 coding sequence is TGTGCCAGCAGCCACTCACAGGGCCTGATTGAAGCTTTCTTT.

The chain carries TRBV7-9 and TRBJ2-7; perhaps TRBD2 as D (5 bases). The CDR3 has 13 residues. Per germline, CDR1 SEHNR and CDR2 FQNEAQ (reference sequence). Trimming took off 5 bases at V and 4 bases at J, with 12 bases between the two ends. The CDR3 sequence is CASSIIEGYEQYF. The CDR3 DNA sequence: TGTGCCAGCAGCATTATTGAGGGATACGAGCAGTACTTC. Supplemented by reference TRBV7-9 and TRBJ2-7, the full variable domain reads DTGVSQNPRHKITKRGQNVTFRCDPISEHNRLYWYRQTLGQGPEFLTYFQNEAQLEKSRLLSDRFSAERPKGSFSTLEIQRTEQGDSAMYLCASSIIEGYEQYFGPGTRLTVT.

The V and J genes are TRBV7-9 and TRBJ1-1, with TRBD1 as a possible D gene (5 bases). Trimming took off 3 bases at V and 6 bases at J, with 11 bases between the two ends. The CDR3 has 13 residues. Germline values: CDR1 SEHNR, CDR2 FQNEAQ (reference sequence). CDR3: CASSFAGKPEAFF. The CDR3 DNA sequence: TGTGCCAGCAGCTTTGCAGGGAAGCCTGAAGCTTTCTTT.

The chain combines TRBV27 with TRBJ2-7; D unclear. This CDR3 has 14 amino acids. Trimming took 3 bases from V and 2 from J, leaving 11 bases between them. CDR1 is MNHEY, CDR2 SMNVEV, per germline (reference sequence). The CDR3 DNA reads TGTGCCAGCAGTTTTCTGGCCAGAACCTACGAGCAGTACTTC. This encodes CASSFLARTYEQYF.

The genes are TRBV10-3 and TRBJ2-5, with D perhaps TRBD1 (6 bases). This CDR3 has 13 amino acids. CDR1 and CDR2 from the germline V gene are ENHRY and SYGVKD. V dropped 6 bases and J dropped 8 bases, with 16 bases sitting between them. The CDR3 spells CAISRGGFVTQYF. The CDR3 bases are TGTGCCATCAGCCGAGGGGGATTCGTTACCCAGTACTTC.

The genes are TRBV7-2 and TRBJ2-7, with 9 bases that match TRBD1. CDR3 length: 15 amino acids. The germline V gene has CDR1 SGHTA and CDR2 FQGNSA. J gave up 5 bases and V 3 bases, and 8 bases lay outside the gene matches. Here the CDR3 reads CASSFRGTGFDEQYF. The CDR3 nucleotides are TGTGCCAGCAGCTTCAGGGGGACAGGGTTTGACGAGCAGTACTTC.

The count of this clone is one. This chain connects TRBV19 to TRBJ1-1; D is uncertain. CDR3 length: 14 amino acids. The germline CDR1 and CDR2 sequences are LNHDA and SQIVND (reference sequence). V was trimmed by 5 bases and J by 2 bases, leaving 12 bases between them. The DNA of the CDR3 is TGTGCCAGTAGTGCGACTGCATCCAACACTGAAGCTTTCTTT. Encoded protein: CASSATASNTEAFF.

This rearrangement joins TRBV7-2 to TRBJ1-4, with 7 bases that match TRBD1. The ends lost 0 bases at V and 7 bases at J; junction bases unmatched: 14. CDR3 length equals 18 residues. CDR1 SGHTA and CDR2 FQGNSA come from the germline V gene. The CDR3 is CASSLALRGRGTAEKLFF. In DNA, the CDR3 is TGTGCCAGCAGCTTAGCGCTAAGGGGCCGTGGGACAGCTGAAAAACTGTTTTTT.

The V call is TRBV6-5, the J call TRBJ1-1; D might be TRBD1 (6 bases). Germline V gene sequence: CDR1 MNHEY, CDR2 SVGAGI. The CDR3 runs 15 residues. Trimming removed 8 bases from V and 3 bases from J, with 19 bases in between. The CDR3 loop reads CASLPGASPYTEAFF. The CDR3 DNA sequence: TGTGCCAGCTTACCAGGGGCCAGCCCGTACACTGAAGCTTTCTTT.

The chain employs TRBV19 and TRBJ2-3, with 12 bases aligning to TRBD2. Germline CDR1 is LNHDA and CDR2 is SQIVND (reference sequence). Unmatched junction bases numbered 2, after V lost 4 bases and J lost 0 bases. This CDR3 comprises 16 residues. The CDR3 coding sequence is TGTGCCAGTAGTACCCTAGCGGGAGGGAGCACAGATACGCAGTATTTT. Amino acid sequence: CASSTLAGGSTDTQYF.

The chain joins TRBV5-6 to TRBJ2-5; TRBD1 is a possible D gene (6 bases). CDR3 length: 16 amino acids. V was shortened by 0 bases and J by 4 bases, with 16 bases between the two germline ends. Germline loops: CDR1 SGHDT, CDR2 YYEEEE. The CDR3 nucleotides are TGTGCCAGCAGCTTGGGGGGGCTCTCAGTCATAGAGACCCAGTACTTC. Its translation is CASSLGGLSVIETQYF.

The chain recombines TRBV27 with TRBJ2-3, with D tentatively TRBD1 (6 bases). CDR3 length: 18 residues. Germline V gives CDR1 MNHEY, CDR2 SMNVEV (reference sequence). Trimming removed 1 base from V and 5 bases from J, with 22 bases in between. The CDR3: CASSLLITASGVGDTQYF. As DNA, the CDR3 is TGTGCCAGCAGTTTATTGATAACGGCGTCAGGGGTGGGAGATACGCAGTATTTT.

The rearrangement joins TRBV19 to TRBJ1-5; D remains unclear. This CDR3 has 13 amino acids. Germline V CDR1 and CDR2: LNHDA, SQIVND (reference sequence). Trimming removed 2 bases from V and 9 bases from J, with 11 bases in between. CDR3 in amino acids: CASSISRVTPQHF. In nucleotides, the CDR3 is TGTGCCAGTAGTATATCCCGGGTGACGCCCCAGCATTTT.

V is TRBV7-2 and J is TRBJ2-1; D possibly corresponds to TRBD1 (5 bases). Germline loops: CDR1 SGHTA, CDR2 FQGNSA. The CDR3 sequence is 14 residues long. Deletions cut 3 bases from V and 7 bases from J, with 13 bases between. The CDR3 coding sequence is TGTGCCAGCAGCTTTACGGCAGGGCAAAATGAGCAGTTCTTC. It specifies CASSFTAGQNEQFF.

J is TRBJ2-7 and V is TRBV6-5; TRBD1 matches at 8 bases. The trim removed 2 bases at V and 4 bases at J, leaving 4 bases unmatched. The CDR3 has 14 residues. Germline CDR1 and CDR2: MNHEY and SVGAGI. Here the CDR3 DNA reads TGTGCCAGCAGTTACCTGGACAGGGTTTACGAGCAGTACTTC. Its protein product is CASSYLDRVYEQYF.

CDR3 sequence (DNA): TGTGCCAGCCAGCGGGTTCAATCGAACAATGAGCAGTTCTTC. Translation: CASQRVQSNNEQFF. The chain employs TRBV7-9 and TRBJ2-1; possible D gene TRBD2, 6 bases. V shed 8 bases and J shed 5 bases, with 16 bases lying between them. Germline lookup yields CDR1 SEHNR and CDR2 FQNEAQ (reference sequence). The CDR3 is made up of 14 amino acids. Based on the CDR3 plus reference TRBV7-9 and TRBJ2-1, the full variable domain is DTGVSQNPRHKITKRGQNVTFRCDPISEHNRLYWYRQTLGQGPEFLTYFQNEAQLEKSRLLSDRFSAERPKGSFSTLEIQRTEQGDSAMYLCASQRVQSNNEQFFGPGTRLTVL.

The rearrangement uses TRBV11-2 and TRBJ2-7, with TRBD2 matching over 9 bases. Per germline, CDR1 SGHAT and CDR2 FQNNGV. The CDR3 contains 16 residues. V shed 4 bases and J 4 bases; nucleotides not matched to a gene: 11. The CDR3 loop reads CASSSLAGATVYEQYF. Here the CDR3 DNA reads TGTGCCAGCAGCTCATTAGCGGGAGCAACGGTTTACGAGCAGTACTTC.

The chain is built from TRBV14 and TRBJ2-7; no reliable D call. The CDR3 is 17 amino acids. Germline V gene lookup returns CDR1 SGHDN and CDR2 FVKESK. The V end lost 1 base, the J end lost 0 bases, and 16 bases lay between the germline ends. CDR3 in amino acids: CASSQVSSGPRSYEQYF. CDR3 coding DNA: TGTGCCAGCAGCCAAGTTTCGTCAGGTCCTCGCTCCTACGAGCAGTACTTC.

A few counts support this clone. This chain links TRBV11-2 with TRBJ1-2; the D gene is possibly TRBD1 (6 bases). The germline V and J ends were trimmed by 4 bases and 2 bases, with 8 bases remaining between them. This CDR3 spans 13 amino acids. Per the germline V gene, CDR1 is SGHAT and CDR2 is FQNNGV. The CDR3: CASSSDRNYGYTF. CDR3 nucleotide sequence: TGTGCCAGCAGCTCAGACAGGAACTATGGCTACACCTTC. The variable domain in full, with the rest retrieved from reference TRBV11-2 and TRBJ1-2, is EAGVAQSPRYKIIEKRQSVAFWCNPISGHATLYWYQQILGQGPKLLIQFQNNGVVDDSQLPKDRFSAERLKGVDSTLKIQPAKLEDSAVYLCASSSDRNYGYTFGSGTRLTVV.